This TCR beta chain is drawn from a study of cytomegalovirus exposure and HLA in healthy donors (dated by TCRdb to 2016 to 2017). For the wider study: In an earlier analysis of approximately 640 of the donors, 276 Gb of sequence data and 100 million or so unique TCR beta sequences from roughly 190 million T cells were reported. Approximately 300 gigabases of sequencing data and approximately 92 million unique TCR sequences made up an early release that covered some 640 HLA-typed donors. Genome-wide SNP genotypes for about 60% of the roughly 670 donors were used in a later genetic analysis, which treated that subset as a discovery cohort. All discovery cohort repertoires had been generated using a single sequencing platform. Donor age, sex, ethnicity and CMV serostatus were collected together with the repertoire data. In the later analysis, no new phenotypic data were used to find candidate immune exposures; instead, reliance was placed on TCR beta sequences and their occurrence across donors. Class I and class II HLA loci were covered by the typing at four-digit resolution. The number of donors typed differed by locus, with 629-630 for A, B, C, DRB1 and DQB1, roughly 520 for DQA1, about 610 for DPA1, and some 470 for DPB1. Along with the roughly 610-subject first cohort, a separate validation cohort of around 110 different subjects was used. The study combined high-throughput TCR immunosequencing, statistical association of individual TCRs with disease status, and machine learning to predict cytomegalovirus infection status. The study profiled the T cell repertoires of around 700 subjects by immunosequencing and related them to cytomegalovirus serostatus. The aim of the study was to test whether cataloging public T cell receptors could identify signatures of past pathogen exposure. Four to six DR-DQ haplotypes were handled as single units for association and clustering, since linkage in the cohort was strong. On average, 235,054 unique TCR beta nucleotide sequences were sequenced per donor among 398 genotyped donors of the cohort, with roughly 18% of those sequences being non-productive. An earlier analysis of 587 of the donors used high-throughput TCR beta sequencing to judge whether each TCR beta V gene segment behaved as functional or pseudogenic. To study patterns of TCR occurrence, a later analysis re-analyzed previously published TCR beta repertoires from more than 550 donors and added high-resolution HLA genotyping. Among the approximately 420 genotyped donors, under 90% belonged to the genetic ancestry cluster associated with self-reported Caucasian donors.

The investigation overall reported the following: Because HLA typing was unavailable for some donors at each locus, only the typed subset was used in association tests. The classifier was reported to diagnose cytomegalovirus status with high specificity and sensitivity in both the original and validation cohorts. In a later genetic analysis, a missense DCLRE1C variant was associated with V-gene and J-gene trimming of TCR beta chains, and the association was replicated in an independent cohort. The study gave a list of about 170 TCR beta chains associated with cytomegalovirus. The presence/absence analyses assumed that sequencing depth was roughly uniform across donors, and that assumption may not be true. In vitro tests confirmed that a few of the cytomegalovirus-associated TCR beta chains recognize cytomegalovirus antigens. Assigning TCR associations to individual alleles was difficult when HLA alleles, especially DR and DQ, strongly co-occurred. In a later genetic analysis, fewer N-insertions in productive TCRs were reported among donors in an Asian-associated ancestry cluster than the roughly 700-donor mean. The authors suggested that the approach could potentially be extended to other disease states and immunological phenotypes. A later analysis found that most CMV-associated TCR beta chains appeared HLA-restricted, with HLA associations seemingly driven largely by CMV exposure. In a later analysis, some 17,000 TCR beta sequences were associated with specific HLA alleles at a false discovery rate of 0.05. Across donors, most TCR sequences were observed very rarely, whereas some public TCRs were present in many individuals. A further reported finding was that TCR beta sequences accurately predicted the HLA-A and HLA-B alleles for most subjects in the first cohort. In a later analysis, HLA-associated TCR beta chains showed more clonal expansion and lower generation probabilities than non-associated chains that were equally common. Approximately 18 rarely observed V segments, including chromosome 9 orphons, were excluded from the earlier analysis of almost 600 of the donors because counts were too low. Immune exposure information for the cohort was limited to CMV serostatus. In an earlier analysis of fewer than 700 of the donors, most TCR beta V segments appeared in productive rearrangements about 90% or about 30% of the time, broadly matching IMGT annotations. Linkage disequilibrium might explain the correlated functional status among segregating V segments, but an unknown experimental factor could not be ruled out. In a later analysis, TCR association rates were found to vary across HLA loci, with the most associated TCRs seen for DRB1 alleles and the fewest for HLA-C alleles. A later analysis reported that several top co-occurrence clusters appeared linked to parvovirus B19, influenza, CMV and Epstein-Barr virus. A group of highly shared sequence variants was considered likely to be a technical artifact of the sequencing pipeline. The cohort was sequenced for TCR beta chains only, and without alpha or paired-chain data the features that could be detected were limited. The 87-base-pair reads could not distinguish some IMGT-functional V segments, including TRBV6-2 and TRBV6-3, so those segments were excluded.

The CDR3 goes from the cysteine to the phenylalanine over 16 residues. Just CDR3 DNA is preserved here, 48 bases in frame from base 1. The germline V gene encodes CDR1 SGHTA and CDR2 FQGNSA. V ends up 1 base short and J 2 bases short, with an unmatched junction base count of 3. The cohort consisted of 666 healthy bone marrow donors. All cohort members were sampled while nominally healthy, although unrecorded immune exposures were likely present. The donor tested CMV seropositive and was one of the 289 seropositive cohort members. Each donor provided a peripheral blood sample, and peripheral blood mononuclear cells were used for TCR beta sequencing. Genomic DNA extraction from the blood cell samples was performed with the Qiagen DNeasy Blood Extraction Kit. The library relied on the immunoSEQ multiplex PCR assay. For the multiplex PCR, a mixture combining 60 forward primers for TCR Vbeta segments and 13 reverse primers for TCR Jbeta segments was used. Amplification of the CDR3 region of rearranged TCR beta genes was performed with a multiplex PCR assay on genomic DNA. Amplified TCR beta libraries were sequenced as 87-base-pair reads on the Illumina HiSeq System. The study's own analysis went as follows. Across the roughly 640 repertoires, a later analysis counted 75 million to 90 million unique TCR beta chains, some 11 million of which were shared by at least two donors. To remove PCR and sequencing errors, raw reads were error-corrected and collapsed into unique sequences using a nearest-neighbor algorithm that merged closely related sequences. CDR3 sequences were aligned to IMGT reference sequences to assign V, D and J gene segments. Each retained sequence needed at least a six-nucleotide match to both a V gene segment and a J gene segment. Rearrangements were called productive when the CDR3 lacked stop codons and stayed in frame with V and J; all others were non-productive. CDR3 was defined according to IMGT convention as the region running from the second conserved V-encoded cysteine to the conserved J-encoded phenylalanine. The earlier analysis of fewer than 700 of the donors excluded sequences that lacked an unambiguous match to a single V gene segment. An earlier analysis of 500 to 600 of the donors classified V segments as functional when productive rearrangements were above 56.7% and as segregating when the standard deviation between donors was above 5%. A statistical classification framework was built to diagnose cytomegalovirus status from the catalog of TCR beta chain sequences. V and J gene assignment, in a later analysis, came from comparing TCR nucleotide sequences with IMGT/GENE-DB human TR gene sequences. A later analysis assigned CDR3 sequences and most-parsimonious VDJ recombination scenarios with the TCRdist pipeline. A later analysis defined each TCR beta chain by its CDR3 amino acid sequence plus V-gene family, and excluded reads lacking a unique V-gene family. To address suspected cross-contamination and a sequencing artifact, a later analysis removed roughly 640 highly shared, low-generation-probability nucleotide sequences. For each public chain, a later analysis derived a clonal expansion index from normalized ranks of inferred template counts within each repertoire. A later analysis computed generation probabilities with a VDJ recombination model fitted to out-of-frame rearrangements, and checked the results against IGoR. A later analysis scored TCR-TCR, TCR-HLA and TCR-CMV co-occurrence with hypergeometric tests, applying a repertoire-size bias correction to TCR pairs. A later analysis estimated false discovery rates by permuting HLA or CMV assignments 20 times. In a later analysis, co-occurring TCRs were grouped with DBSCAN, and TCRdist sequence similarity was added when clustering was performed within HLA-allele-positive subsets. For co-occurrence clustering, repertoires with fewer than 30,000 or more than 120,000 public chains were excluded, along with 4 to 6 repertoires with anomalous nucleotide sharing. TCRdb took this table from immuneACCESS and kept in-frame rearrangements with V and J called. Such tables lack part of the clones; where checked against another copy, unresolved V genes explain under half of the gap, and the rest is unexplained. That table supplies the V and J calls and clone size; D and trimming were determined from the DNA. The sample profile shows about 100,000 clones; about 74% of them were found once. Approximately 5.3% of the sample comes from the top ten.

A word on this clone: What this receptor recognizes is not known. No per-base quality is available; no much larger clone lies one base away.

The receptor chain draws on TRBV7-2 and TRBJ2-3; the central 10 bases match TRBD2. Sequencing was performed on PBMCs. This TCR was recovered from a female donor in good health and CMV-seropositive. The sequence in DNA is TGTGCCAGCAGCTTAGGACTAGCGGGCTCCACAGATACGCAGTATTTT. It specifies CASSLGLAGSTDTQYF.